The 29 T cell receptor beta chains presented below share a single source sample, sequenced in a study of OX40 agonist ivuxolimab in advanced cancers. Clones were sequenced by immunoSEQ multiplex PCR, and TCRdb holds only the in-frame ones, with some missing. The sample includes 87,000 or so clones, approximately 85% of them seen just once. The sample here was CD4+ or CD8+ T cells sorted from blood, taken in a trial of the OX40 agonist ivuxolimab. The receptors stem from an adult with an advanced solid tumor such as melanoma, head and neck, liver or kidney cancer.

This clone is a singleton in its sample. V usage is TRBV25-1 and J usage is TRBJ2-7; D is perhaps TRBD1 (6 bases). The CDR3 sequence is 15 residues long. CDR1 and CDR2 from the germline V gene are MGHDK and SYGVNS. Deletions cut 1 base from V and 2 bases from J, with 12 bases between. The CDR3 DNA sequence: TGTGCCAGCAGTGAATTTACAGGGAGCCCCTACGAGCAGTACTTC. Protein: CASSEFTGSPYEQYF.

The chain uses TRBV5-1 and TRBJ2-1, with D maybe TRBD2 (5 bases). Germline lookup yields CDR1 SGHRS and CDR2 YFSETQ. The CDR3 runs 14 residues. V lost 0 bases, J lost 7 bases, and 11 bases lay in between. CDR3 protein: CASSLGGVLNEQFF. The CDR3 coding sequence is TGCGCCAGCAGCTTGGGGGGAGTTTTAAATGAGCAGTTCTTC.

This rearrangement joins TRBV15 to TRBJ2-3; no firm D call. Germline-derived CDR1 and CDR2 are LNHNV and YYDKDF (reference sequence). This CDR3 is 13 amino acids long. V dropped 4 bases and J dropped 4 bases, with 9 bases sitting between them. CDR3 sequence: CATSTVGPDTQYF. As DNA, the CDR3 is TGTGCCACCAGCACCGTCGGTCCAGATACGCAGTATTTT.

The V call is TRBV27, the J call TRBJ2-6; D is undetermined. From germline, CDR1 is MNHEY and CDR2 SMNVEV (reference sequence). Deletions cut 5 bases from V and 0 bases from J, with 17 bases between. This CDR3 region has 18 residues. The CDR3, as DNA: TGTGCCAGCAGTACCATATATCAGGATCTCTCTGGGGCCAACGTCCTGACTTTC. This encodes CASSTIYQDLSGANVLTF.

The CDR3 is CASSHRGLRMNTEAFF. In nucleotides, the CDR3 is TGCGCCAGCAGCCATCGGGGCTTAAGGATGAACACTGAAGCTTTCTTT. The genes are TRBV4-1 and TRBJ1-1; maybe TRBD1 (5 bases). The germline V gene encodes CDR1 MGHRA and CDR2 YSYEKL. The CDR3 loop spans 16 amino acids. Trimming pared 3 bases from V and 0 bases from J, leaving 14 bases between.

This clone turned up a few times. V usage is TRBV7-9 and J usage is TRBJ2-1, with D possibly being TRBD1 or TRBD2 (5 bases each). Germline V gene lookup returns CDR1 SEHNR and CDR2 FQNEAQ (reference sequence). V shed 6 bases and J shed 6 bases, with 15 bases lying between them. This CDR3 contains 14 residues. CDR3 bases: TGTGCCAGCAGTGGTGGGGGATTGGTCAATGAGCAGTTCTTC. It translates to CASSGGGLVNEQFF.

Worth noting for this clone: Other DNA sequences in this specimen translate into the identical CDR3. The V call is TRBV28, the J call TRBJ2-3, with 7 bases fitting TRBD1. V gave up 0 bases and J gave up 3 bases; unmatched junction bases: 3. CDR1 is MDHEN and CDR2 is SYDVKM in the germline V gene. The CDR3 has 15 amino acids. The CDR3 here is CASSLWTGSTDTQYF. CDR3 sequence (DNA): TGTGCCAGCAGTTTATGGACAGGGTCGACAGATACGCAGTATTTT. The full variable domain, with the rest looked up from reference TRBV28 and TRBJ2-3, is DVKVTQSSRYLVKRTGEKVFLECVQDMDHENMFWYRQDPGLGLRLIYFSYDVKMKEKGDIPEGYSVSREKKERFSLILESASTNQTSMYLCASSLWTGSTDTQYFGPGTRLTVL.

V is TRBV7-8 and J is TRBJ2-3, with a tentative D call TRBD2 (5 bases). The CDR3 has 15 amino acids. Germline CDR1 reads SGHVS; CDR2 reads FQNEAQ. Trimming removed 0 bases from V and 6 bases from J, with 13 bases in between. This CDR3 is CASSLAPGTADTQYF. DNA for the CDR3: TGTGCCAGCAGCTTAGCGCCGGGAACGGCTGATACGCAGTATTTT.

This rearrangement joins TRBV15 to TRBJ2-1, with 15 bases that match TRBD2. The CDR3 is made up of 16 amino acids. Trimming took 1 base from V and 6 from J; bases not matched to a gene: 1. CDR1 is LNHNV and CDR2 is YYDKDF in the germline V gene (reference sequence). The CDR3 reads CATSRGTSGRGNEQFF. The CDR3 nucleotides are TGTGCCACCAGCAGAGGGACTAGCGGGAGGGGCAATGAGCAGTTCTTC. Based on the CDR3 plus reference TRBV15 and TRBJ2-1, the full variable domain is DAMVIQNPRYQVTQFGKPVTLSCSQTLNHNVMYWYQQKSSQAPKLLFHYYDKDFNNEADTPDNFQSRRPNTSFCFLDIRSPGLGDTAMYLCATSRGTSGRGNEQFFGPGTRLTVL.

The CDR3 bases are TGTGCCAGCATTACCGAGGGGGGGATAACAGATACGCAGTATTTT. Encoded protein: CASITEGGITDTQYF. The rearrangement uses TRBV28 and TRBJ2-3, with TRBD2 as a possible D gene (7 bases). CDR1 and CDR2 from the germline V gene are MDHEN and SYDVKM. With 7 bases removed from V and 3 bases from J, the gap between germline ends came to 17 bases. This CDR3 is built from 15 residues.

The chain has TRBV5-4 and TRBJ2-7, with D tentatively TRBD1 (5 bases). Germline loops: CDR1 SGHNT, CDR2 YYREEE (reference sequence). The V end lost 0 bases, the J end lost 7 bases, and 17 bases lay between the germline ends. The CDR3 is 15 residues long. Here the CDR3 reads CASSLADTVLGEQYF. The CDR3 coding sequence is TGTGCCAGCAGCTTGGCGGACACCGTTTTGGGGGAGCAGTACTTC. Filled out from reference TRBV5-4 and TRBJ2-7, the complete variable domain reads ETGVTQSPTHLIKTRGQQVTLRCSSQSGHNTVSWYQQALGQGPQFIFQYYREEENGRGNFPPRFSGLQFPNYSSELNVNALELDDSALYLCASSLADTVLGEQYFGPGTRLTVT.

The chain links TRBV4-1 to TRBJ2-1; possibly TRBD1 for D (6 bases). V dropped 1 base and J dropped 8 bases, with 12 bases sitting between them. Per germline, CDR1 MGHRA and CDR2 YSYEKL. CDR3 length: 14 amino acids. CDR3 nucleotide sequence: TGCGCCAGCAGCCAAGCCGGGACACTTTATGAGCAGTTCTTC. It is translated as CASSQAGTLYEQFF.

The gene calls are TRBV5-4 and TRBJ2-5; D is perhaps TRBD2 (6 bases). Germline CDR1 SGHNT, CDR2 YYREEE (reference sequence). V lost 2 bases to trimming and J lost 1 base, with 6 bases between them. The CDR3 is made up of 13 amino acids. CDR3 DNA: TGTGCCAGCAGCTTCGGGGGCCAAGAGACCCAGTACTTC. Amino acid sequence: CASSFGGQETQYF.

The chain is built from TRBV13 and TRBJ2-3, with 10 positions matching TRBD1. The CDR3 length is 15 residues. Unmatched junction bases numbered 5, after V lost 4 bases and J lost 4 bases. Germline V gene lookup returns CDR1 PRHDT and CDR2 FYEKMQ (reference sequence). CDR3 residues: CASSSRDRGSDTQYF. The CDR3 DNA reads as TGTGCCAGCAGCTCCCGGGACAGGGGATCAGATACGCAGTATTTT.

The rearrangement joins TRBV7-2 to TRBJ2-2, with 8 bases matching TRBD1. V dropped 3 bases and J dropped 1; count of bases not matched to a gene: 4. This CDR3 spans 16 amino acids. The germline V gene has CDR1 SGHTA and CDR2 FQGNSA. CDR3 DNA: TGTGCCAGCAGCTTCTTCGGGACAGGGAACACCGGGGAGCTGTTTTTT. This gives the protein CASSFFGTGNTGELFF.

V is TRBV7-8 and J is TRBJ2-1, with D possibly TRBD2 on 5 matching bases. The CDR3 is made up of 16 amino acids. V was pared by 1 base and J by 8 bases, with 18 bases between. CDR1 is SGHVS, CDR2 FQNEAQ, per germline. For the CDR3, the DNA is TGTGCCAGCAGCTTAGGGGTCGGAGGCCTGGTGGATGAGCAGTTCTTC. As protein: CASSLGVGGLVDEQFF.

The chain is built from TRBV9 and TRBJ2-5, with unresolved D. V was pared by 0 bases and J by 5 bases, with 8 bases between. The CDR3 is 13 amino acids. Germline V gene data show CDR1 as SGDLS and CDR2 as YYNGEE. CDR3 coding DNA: TGTGCCAGCAGCGTAGCTACGCGGGAGACCCAGTACTTC. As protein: CASSVATRETQYF. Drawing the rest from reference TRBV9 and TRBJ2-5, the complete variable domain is DSGVTQTPKHLITATGQRVTLRCSPRSGDLSVYWYQQSLDQGLQFLIQYYNGEERAKGNILERFSAQQFPDLHSELNLSSLELGDSALYFCASSVATRETQYFGPGTRLLVL.

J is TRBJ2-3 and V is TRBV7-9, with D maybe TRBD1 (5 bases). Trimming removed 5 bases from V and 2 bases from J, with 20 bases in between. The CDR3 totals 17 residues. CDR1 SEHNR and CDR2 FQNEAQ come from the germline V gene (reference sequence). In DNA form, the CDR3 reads TGTGCCAGCAGCCTCAGTCCCCACCAGGGATTCACAGATACGCAGTATTTT. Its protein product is CASSLSPHQGFTDTQYF.

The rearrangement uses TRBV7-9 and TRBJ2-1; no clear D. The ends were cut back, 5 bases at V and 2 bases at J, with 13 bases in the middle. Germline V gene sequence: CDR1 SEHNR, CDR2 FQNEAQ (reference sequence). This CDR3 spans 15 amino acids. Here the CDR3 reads CASSLEELPYNEQFF. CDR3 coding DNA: TGTGCCAGCAGCCTTGAGGAACTCCCCTACAATGAGCAGTTCTTC.

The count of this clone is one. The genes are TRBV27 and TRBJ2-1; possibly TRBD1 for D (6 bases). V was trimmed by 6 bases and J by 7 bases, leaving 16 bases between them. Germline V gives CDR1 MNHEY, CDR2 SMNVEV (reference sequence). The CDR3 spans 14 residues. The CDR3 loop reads CASSPINRANEQFF. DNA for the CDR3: TGTGCCAGCAGCCCGATCAACAGGGCTAATGAGCAGTTCTTC.

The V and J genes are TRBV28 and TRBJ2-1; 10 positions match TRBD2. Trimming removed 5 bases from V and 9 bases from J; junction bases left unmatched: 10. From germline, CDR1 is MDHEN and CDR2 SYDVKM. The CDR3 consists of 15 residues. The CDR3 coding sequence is TGTGCCAGCAGTCTAGCTAGCGGGAGTTTAGCTGAGCAGTTCTTC. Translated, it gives CASSLASGSLAEQFF.

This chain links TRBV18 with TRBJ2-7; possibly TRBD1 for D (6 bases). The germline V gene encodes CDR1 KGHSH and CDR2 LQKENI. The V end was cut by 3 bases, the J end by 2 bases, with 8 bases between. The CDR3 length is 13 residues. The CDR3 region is CASSPRDTYEQYF. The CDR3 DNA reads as TGTGCCAGCTCACCGAGGGACACCTACGAGCAGTACTTC.

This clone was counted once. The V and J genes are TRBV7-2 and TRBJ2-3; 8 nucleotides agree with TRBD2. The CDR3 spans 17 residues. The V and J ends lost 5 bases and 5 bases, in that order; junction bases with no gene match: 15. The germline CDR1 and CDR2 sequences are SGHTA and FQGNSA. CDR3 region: CASSLPPGSGSQDTQYF. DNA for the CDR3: TGTGCCAGCAGCCTCCCCCCAGGGAGCGGGAGTCAAGATACGCAGTATTTT.

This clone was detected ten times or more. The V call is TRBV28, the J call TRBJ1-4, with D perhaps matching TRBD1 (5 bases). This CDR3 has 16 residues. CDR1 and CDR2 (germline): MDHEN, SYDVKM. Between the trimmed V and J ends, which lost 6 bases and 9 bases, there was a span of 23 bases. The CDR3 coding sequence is TGTGCCAGCAGCCCCCTCAGCGATTCTGACAGAAAAAAACTGTTTTTT. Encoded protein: CASSPLSDSDRKKLFF.

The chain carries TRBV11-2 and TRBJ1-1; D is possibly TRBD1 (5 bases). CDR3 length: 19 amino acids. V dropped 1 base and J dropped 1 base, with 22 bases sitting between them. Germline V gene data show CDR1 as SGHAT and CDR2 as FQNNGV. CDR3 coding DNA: TGTGCCAGCAGCTTAGGCGCCTGGGGGAGCTCCACCTCGAACACTGAAGCTTTCTTT. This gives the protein CASSLGAWGSSTSNTEAFF. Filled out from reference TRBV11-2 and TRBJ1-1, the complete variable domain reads EAGVAQSPRYKIIEKRQSVAFWCNPISGHATLYWYQQILGQGPKLLIQFQNNGVVDDSQLPKDRFSAERLKGVDSTLKIQPAKLEDSAVYLCASSLGAWGSSTSNTEAFFGQGTRLTVV.

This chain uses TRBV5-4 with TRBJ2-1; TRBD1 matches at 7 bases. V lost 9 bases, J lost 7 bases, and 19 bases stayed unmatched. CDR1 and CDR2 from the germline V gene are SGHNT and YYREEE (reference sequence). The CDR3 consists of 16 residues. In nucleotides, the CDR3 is TGTGCCACCACCAGTACCGGACAGGAGTCTAAAAATGAGCAGTTCTTC. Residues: CATTSTGQESKNEQFF.

The chain's CDR3 is CASSHGQGNQETQYF. Here the CDR3 DNA reads TGTGCCAGCAGCCACGGACAGGGCAACCAAGAGACCCAGTACTTC. The J gene is TRBJ2-5, the V gene TRBV7-9, with 8 bases aligning to TRBD1. Germline lookup yields CDR1 SEHNR and CDR2 FQNEAQ (reference sequence). The CDR3 spans 15 residues. With V trimmed by 5 bases and J by 0 bases, 5 bases remained unmatched.

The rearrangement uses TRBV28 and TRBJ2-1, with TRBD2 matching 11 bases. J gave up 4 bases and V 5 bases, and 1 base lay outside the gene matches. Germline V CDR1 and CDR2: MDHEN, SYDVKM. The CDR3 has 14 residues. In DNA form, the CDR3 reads TGTGCCAGCAGTCCTAGCGGGGGGTACAATGAGCAGTTCTTC. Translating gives CASSPSGGYNEQFF.

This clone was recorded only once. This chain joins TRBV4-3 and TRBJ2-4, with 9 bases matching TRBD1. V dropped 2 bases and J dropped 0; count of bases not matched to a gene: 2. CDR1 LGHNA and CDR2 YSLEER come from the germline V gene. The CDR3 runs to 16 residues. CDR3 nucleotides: TGCGCCAGCAGCCAATGGGACAGGGCAGCCAAAAACATTCAGTACTTC. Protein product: CASSQWDRAAKNIQYF.